The 14 T cell receptor beta chains listed next were all sequenced from one sample in a study of tumor-infiltrating lymphocytes in primary liver carcinoma. Unsorted bulk tissue of roughly 17-33 mg yielded co-extracted RNA and DNA. Reverse transcription of roughly 470 ng total RNA with a constant-region primer produced TCR beta cDNA. TCR beta libraries came from three nested multiplex PCR rounds using slightly modified ARM-PCR. Researchers ran the first two PCR rounds for roughly 10 cycles each with TRBV1-TRBV30 forward primers and a C-beta reverse primer. TCRdb passed the multiplex PCR reads through MiXCR, listing each CDR3 protein once. The table has about 74,000 distinct CDR3 sequences, 60% to 80% seen once. Sequenced sample: liver tumor tissue from sampling region 4. The subset was: tumor region T4, right-lateral pole. The receptors come from a man aged 40-49 years with primary liver carcinoma and hepatitis B virus infection.

The chain carries TRBV29-1 and TRBJ2-3, with TRBD1 matching 7 bases. Germline V gene lookup returns CDR1 SQVTM and CDR2 ANQGSEA. The CDR3 extends over 14 amino acids. The CDR3 region is CGVVAGTELDTQYF. The CDR3 nucleotides are TGCGGTGTTGTGGCCGGGACAGAGCTAGATACGCAGTATTTT.

This clonotype was seen only a few times. J is TRBJ2-5 and V is TRBV7-9; D ambiguous. This CDR3 is built from 15 residues. The ends were cut back, 0 bases at V and 1 base at J, with 9 bases in the middle. Germline values: CDR1 SEHNR, CDR2 FQNEAQ (reference sequence). CDR3 loop: CASSLARAFQETQYF. CDR3 DNA sequence: TGTGCCAGCAGCTTAGCCAGAGCTTTCCAAGAGACCCAGTACTTC.

This clonotype was recorded many times. The V gene is TRBV30, the J gene TRBJ2-3; possible D gene TRBD2, 6 bases. V shed 2 bases and J shed 2 bases, with 8 bases lying between them. Germline loops: CDR1 GTSNPN, CDR2 SVGIG (reference sequence). The CDR3 loop spans 13 amino acids. In DNA form, the CDR3 reads TGTGCCTGGAGTCGGAGGGTCACAGATACGCAGTATTTT. This translates into CAWSRRVTDTQYF.

Details on this clonotype: One end of the junction is discordant with germline, which a read error may explain. V is TRBV7-8 and J is TRBJ1-6; D is perhaps TRBD1 (6 bases). CDR3 length: 15 residues. The germline gives CDR1 SGHVS, CDR2 FQNEAQ. The CDR3 protein is CPSSIQGRENSHLHF. In nucleotides, the CDR3 is TGTCCCAGCAGCATCCAGGGGAGAGAGAATTCACACCTCCACTTT.

Concerning this clonotype: A much larger clone lies a single base off, so this may be a read error. V usage is TRBV24-1 and J usage is TRBJ2-2; 9 nucleotides align to TRBD1. Trimming at V came to 9 bases and at J to 4 bases, leaving 11 bases not matched to a gene. This CDR3 comprises 16 residues. Germline values: CDR1 KGHDR, CDR2 SFDVKD. CDR3 sequence (DNA): TGTGCCACCGGTGCTGAGGGACAGGGTTCCACCGGGGAGCTGTTTTTT. Protein product: CATGAEGQGSTGELFF.

The chain has TRBV6-5 and TRBJ1-6; TRBD1 might be the D (5 bases). Germline-derived CDR1 and CDR2 are MNHEY and SVGAGI. The CDR3 sequence is 15 residues long. Trimming took off 2 bases at V and 13 bases at J, with 18 bases between the two ends. The CDR3 loop is CASSYRQRGGSPLHF. CDR3 DNA: TGTGCCAGCAGTTACCGACAGAGGGGAGGATCGCCCCTCCACTTT.

As regards this clonotype: Its ends do not fully match the called genes, so a read error is possible. This rearrangement joins TRBV13 to TRBJ2-1; D is perhaps TRBD2 (6 bases). The CDR3 is made up of 11 amino acids. Germline V CDR1 and CDR2: PRHDT, FYEKMQ (reference sequence). The CDR3 DNA follows: TGCACCAGCAGCTTAAGGGACTTGCAGTTCTTC. It yields the protein CTSSLRDLQFF. Full variable domain (outside the CDR3, taken from reference TRBV13 and TRBJ2-1): AAGVIQSPRHLIKEKRETATLKCYPIPRHDTVYWYQQGPGQDPQFLISFYEKMQSDKGSIPDRFSAQQFSDYHSELNMSSLELGDSALYFCTSSLRDLQFFGPGTRLTVL.

This chain joins TRBV11-2 and TRBJ1-3; a possible D gene is TRBD1 (5 bases). Per germline, CDR1 SGHAT and CDR2 FQNNGV. The CDR3 runs to 13 residues. The CDR3 sequence is CTSVQGARNTIYF. DNA of the CDR3: TGTACCTCAGTCCAGGGAGCTAGAAACACCATATATTTT.

With regard to this clonotype: Without the conserved terminal phenylalanine or tryptophan, this CDR3 likely stems from a read error. In nucleotides, the CDR3 is TGTGCAAGCAGCCTTCGACTAGCGGGAGATTTCAATGAGCAGTTCTTA. This translates into CASSLRLAGDFNEQFL. This chain links TRBV11-2 with TRBJ2-1; 12 positions agree with TRBD2. CDR1 and CDR2 (germline): SGHAT, FQNNGV. This CDR3 has 16 residues.

The chain carries TRBV19 and TRBJ1-2; D uncertain. V gave up 6 bases and J gave up 6 bases, with 17 bases separating them. CDR3 size: 14 residues. Germline values: CDR1 LNHDA, CDR2 SQIVND (reference sequence). The CDR3 DNA is TGTGCCAGTAGCACCCCGGGGAGGGCGGATGGCTACACCTTC. Its translation: CASSTPGRADGYTF.

A remark on this clonotype: The junction departs from germline at one end; a sequencing error may be responsible. This CDR3 reads CVISDDGGQETQYF. The CDR3 DNA reads TGTGTCATCAGTGATGACGGCGGACAAGAGACCCAGTACTTC. This chain links TRBV10-3 with TRBJ2-5; D unresolved. CDR1 and CDR2 from the germline V gene are ENHRY and SYGVKD. The CDR3 length is 14 residues.

Notes on this clonotype: The junction shows a germline mismatch at one end, possibly a read error. The rearrangement joins TRBV29-1 to TRBJ2-2; D tentatively reads TRBD1 or TRBD2 (5 bases each). The CDR3 is 16 amino acids. Germline CDR1 reads SQVTM; CDR2 reads ANQGSEA. The CDR3 DNA reads as TGCAGCGTTGACATTAGTGGGGGAGCGAACACCGGGGAGCTACTTTTT. Amino acids: CSVDISGGANTGELLF.

On this clonotype itself: The junction and the germline gene differ at one end; a read error may be behind it. V is TRBV30 and J is TRBJ2-7, with D unclear. The CDR3 loop spans 12 amino acids. Germline assignment: CDR1 GTSNPN and CDR2 SVGIG (reference sequence). The CDR3 sequence: CAWSHLNSGGNF. CDR3 nucleotides: TGTGCCTGGAGCCACCTTAACTCCGGCGGAAACTTC.

Concerning this clonotype itself: With a much larger clone just one base away, this may be a read error. V and J are TRBV5-6 and TRBJ1-1, with D possibly TRBD1 on 6 matching bases. The CDR3 contains 15 residues. Germline-derived CDR1 and CDR2 are SGHDT and YYEEEE. CDR3: CASSAPWTEKAEVFF. The DNA for the CDR3 is TGTGCCAGCAGCGCGCCATGGACAGAAAAGGCTGAAGTTTTCTTT.